This T cell receptor (beta chain) came from a study of identifying expanded T cells in peripheral blood. Study results and caveats: Across healthy donors, higher total template counts meant significantly greater roughly 2-week count variance.

Healthy donors had no documented immune events, such as infections, while sampled. The CDR3 contains 15 residues. J was trimmed by 6 bases and V by 5 bases; bases with no gene match: 8. Germline V CDR1 and CDR2: SGHRS, YFSETQ. Comment on this clone: Its antigen is currently unknown.

Profiled with immunoSEQ multiplex PCR; TCRdb holds only in-frame clones, not every one. Of about 85,000 clones listed, approximately 90% are singletons. The sequence derives from a person between 18 and 75 years old in good health. The sample was blood. The chain is built from TRBV5-1 and TRBJ2-2; 9 positions match TRBD1. CDR3 loop: CASRFTGGGSGELFF. The CDR3 bases are TGCGCCAGCAGGTTTACAGGGGGCGGATCCGGGGAGCTGTTTTTT.